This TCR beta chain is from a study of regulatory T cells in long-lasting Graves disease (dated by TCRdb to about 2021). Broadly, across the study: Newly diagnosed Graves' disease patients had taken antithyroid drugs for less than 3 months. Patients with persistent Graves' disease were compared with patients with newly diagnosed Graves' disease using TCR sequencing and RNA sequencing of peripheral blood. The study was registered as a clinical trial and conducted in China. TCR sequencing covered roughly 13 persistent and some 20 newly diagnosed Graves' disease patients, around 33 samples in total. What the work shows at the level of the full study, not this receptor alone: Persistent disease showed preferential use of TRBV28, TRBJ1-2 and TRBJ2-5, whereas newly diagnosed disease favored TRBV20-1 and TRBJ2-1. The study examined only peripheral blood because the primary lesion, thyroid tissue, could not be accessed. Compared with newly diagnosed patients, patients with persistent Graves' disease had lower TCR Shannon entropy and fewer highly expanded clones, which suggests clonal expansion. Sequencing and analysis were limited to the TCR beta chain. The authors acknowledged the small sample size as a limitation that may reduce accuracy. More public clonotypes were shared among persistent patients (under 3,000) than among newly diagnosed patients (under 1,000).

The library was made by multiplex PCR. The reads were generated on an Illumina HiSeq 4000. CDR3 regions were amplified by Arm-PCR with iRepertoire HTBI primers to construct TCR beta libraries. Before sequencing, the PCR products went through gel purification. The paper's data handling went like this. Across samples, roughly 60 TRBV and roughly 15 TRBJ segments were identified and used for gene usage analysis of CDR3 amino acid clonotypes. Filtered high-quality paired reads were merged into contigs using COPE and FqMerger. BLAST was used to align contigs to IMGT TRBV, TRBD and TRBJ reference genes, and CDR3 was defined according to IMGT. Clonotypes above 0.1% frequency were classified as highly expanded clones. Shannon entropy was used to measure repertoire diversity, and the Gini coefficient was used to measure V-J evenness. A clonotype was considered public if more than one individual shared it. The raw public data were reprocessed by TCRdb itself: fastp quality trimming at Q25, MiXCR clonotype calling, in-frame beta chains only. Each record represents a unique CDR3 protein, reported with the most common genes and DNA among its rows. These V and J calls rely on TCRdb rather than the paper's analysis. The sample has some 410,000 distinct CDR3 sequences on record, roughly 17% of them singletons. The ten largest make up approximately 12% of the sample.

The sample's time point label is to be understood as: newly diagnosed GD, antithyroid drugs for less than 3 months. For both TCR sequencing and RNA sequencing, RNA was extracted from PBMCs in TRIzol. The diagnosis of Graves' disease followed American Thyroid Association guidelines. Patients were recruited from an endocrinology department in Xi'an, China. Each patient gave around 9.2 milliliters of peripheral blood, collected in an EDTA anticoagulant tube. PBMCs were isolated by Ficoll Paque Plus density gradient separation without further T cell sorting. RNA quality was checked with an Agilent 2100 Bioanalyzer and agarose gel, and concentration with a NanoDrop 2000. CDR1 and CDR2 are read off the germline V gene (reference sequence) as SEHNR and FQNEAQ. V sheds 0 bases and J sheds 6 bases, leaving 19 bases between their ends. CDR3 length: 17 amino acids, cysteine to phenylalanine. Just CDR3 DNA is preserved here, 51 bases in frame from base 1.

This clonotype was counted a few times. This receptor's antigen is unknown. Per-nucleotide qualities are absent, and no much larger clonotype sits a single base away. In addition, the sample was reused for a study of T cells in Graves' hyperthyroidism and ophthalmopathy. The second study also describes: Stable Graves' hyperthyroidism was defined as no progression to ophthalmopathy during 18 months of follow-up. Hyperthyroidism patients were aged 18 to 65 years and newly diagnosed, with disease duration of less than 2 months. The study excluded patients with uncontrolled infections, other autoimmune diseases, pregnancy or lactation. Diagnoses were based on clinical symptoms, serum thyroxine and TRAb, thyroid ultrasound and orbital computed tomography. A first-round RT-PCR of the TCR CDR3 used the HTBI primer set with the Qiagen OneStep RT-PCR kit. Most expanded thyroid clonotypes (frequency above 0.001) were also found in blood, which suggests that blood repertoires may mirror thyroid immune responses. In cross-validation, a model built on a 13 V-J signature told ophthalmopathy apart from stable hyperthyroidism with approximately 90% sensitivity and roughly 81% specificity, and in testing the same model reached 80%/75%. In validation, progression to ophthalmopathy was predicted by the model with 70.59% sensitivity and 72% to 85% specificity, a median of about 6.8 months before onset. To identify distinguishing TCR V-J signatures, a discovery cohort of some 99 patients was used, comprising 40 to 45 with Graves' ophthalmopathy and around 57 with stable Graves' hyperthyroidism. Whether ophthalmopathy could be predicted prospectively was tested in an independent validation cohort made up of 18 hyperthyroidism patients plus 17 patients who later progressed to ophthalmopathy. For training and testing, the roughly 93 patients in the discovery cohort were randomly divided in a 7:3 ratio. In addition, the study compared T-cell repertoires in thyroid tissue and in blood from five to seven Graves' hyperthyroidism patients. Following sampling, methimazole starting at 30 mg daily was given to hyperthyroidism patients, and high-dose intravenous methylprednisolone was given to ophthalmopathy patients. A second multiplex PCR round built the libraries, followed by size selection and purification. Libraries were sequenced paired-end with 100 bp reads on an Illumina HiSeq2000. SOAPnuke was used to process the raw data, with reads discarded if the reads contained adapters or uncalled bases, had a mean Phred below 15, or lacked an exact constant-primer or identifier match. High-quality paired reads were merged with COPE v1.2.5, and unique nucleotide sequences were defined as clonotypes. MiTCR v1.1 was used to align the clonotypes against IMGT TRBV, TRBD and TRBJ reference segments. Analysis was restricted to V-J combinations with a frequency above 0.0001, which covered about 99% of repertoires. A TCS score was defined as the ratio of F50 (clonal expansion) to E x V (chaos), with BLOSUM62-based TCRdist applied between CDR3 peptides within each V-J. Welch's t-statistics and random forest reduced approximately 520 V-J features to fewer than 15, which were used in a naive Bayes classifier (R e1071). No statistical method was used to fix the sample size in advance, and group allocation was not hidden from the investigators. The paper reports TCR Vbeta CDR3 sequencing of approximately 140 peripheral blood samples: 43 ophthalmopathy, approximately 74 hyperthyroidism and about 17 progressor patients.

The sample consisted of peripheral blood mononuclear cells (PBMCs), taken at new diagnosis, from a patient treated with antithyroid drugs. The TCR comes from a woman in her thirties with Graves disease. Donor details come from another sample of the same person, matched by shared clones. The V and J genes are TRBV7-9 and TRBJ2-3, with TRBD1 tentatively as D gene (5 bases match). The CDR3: CASSLAQGWREGDTQYF. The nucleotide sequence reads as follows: TGTGCCAGCAGCTTAGCGCAGGGCTGGCGAGAAGGGGATACGCAGTATTTT.